What follows describes a single T cell receptor beta chain. Its specificity is unknown. Diagnostic conclusions were grounded in clinical symptoms, serum thyroxine, TRAb, thyroid ultrasound and orbital computed tomography. The source of the PBMCs was approximately 9.5 ml of fresh peripheral blood. This sample was taken from a study of Graves' ophthalmopathy and Graves' hyperthyroidism. Overall study findings and caveats: A 13-signature model separated ophthalmopathy from stable hyperthyroidism, reaching 87.88% sensitivity and less than 82% specificity cross-validated. Detected in blood as well were most expanded thyroid clonotypes with frequency above 0.001.

CDR1 is SGHTA and CDR2 is FQGNSA in the germline V gene. The CDR3 has 17 amino acids. J lost 5 bases, V lost 6 bases, and 13 bases had no gene match. Amplifying from RNA transcripts, the study obtained TCR beta CDR3 regions. HTBI-primed first-round RT-PCR preceded second-round multiplex PCR. TCRdb redid the calling of the multiplex PCR reads with MiXCR, one entry per CDR3 protein. The sample lists approximately 700,000 distinct CDR3 sequences, approximately 40% occurring once. Sequencing used peripheral blood. V usage is TRBV7-2 and J usage is TRBJ1-6; 7 nucleotides line up with TRBD1. The sequence was obtained from an adult man with Graves' ophthalmopathy. The CDR3 sequence is CASRPTGGGANNSPLHF. The DNA for the CDR3 is TGTGCCAGCAGACCAACGGGAGGGGGCGCTAATAATTCACCCCTCCACTTT.